What follows are 21 T cell receptor beta chains derived from one specimen sequenced in a study of CD8 T cells in ankylosing spondylitis. TCRdb reanalysed the 5' RACE reads using MiXCR and keeps one entry per CDR3 protein. Altogether 350,000 to 450,000 distinct CDR3 sequences are present, roughly 20% being singletons, with the ten largest covering 10% to 15%. Sequenced input: blood, either unsorted or a sorted T cell fraction (not recorded which). The receptors come from a male donor with ankylosing spondylitis or in good health (not recorded which).

The sample holds a few counts of this clonotype. The chain employs TRBV29-1 and TRBJ2-2; D not resolved. Per the germline V gene, CDR1 is SQVTM and CDR2 is ANQGSEA. Trimming cost V 3 bases and J 7 bases, with 15 bases left between them. The CDR3 spans 14 residues. The CDR3 bases are TGCAGCGTTGAGGGCCAGTGGTCTGGCGGGGAGCTGTTTTTT. It codes for CSVEGQWSGGELFF.

This clonotype was seen more than once but under ten times. The CDR3 coding sequence is TGTGCCAGCAGTCACCCATACAGGGTCTCTGGAAACACCATATATTTT. This sequence encodes CASSHPYRVSGNTIYF. The chain is built from TRBV28 and TRBJ1-3; a weak D match, TRBD1 (6 bases). This CDR3 comprises 16 residues. Trimming left V 5 bases short and J 0 bases short, with 14 bases between. Germline V gene data show CDR1 as MDHEN and CDR2 as SYDVKM.

The chain couples TRBV4-1 to TRBJ2-1; 10 positions agree with TRBD1. The germline gives CDR1 MGHRA, CDR2 YSYEKL. V lost 4 bases and J lost 7; bases outside the gene matches: 7. This CDR3 has 15 amino acids. The CDR3 nucleotides read TGCGCCAGCAGCCGGCCGGGACAGGGGTGGAATGAGCAGTTCTTC. Translation: CASSRPGQGWNEQFF.

The chain is built from TRBV7-6 and TRBJ2-6; D remains unclear. The ends were cut back, 1 base at V and 0 bases at J, with 7 bases in the middle. Per germline, CDR1 SGHVS and CDR2 FNYEAQ. The CDR3 runs 16 residues. The CDR3, as DNA: TGTGCCAGCAGCTTAGGGGGTTACTCTGGGGCCAACGTCCTGACTTTC. Translated, it gives CASSLGGYSGANVLTF.

The sample holds a few counts of this clonotype. This rearrangement joins TRBV7-6 to TRBJ2-7; 12 bases match TRBD2. The CDR3 totals 15 residues. The J segment lost 6 bases and the V segment lost 5 bases, leaving 8 bases of the junction unmatched. CDR1 and CDR2 from the germline V gene are SGHVS and FNYEAQ. The DNA of the CDR3 is TGTGCCAGCAGCCAGGAGGGACTAGCGGGCATCGAGCAGTACTTC. It yields the protein CASSQEGLAGIEQYF.

This clonotype was picked up many times. This may arise from a read error, as a much more abundant clone is one base away. The chain recombines TRBV13 with TRBJ2-7, with 9 bases that match TRBD1. The CDR3 totals 13 residues. With V trimmed by 3 bases and J by 6 bases, 3 bases remained unmatched. Germline V gene lookup returns CDR1 PRHDT and CDR2 FYEKMQ (reference sequence). CDR3 in amino acids: CASSLGQGSEQYF. CDR3 sequence (DNA): TGTGCCAGCAGCTTGGGACAGGGCTCCGAGCAGTACTTC.

This clonotype appeared a few times. The chain is built from TRBV6-1 and TRBJ2-5, with TRBD2 matching over 10 bases. The V and J ends lost 6 bases and 6 bases, in that order; junction bases with no gene match: 4. This CDR3 has 13 amino acids. Germline CDR1 is MNHNS and CDR2 is SASEGT. In nucleotides, the CDR3 is TGTGCCAGCAGAGGACTAGCGGAACAGACCCAGTACTTC. Amino acid sequence: CASRGLAEQTQYF.

V gene TRBV9 combines with J gene TRBJ2-5, with 9 bases that match TRBD2. The germline V gene encodes CDR1 SGDLS and CDR2 YYNGEE. V lost 3 bases to trimming and J lost 2 bases; unmatched junction nucleotides: 5. The CDR3 spans 15 residues. Here the CDR3 DNA reads TGTGCCAGCAGCGGGGCGGGGGGGACGCAAGAGACCCAGTACTTC. This codes for CASSGAGGTQETQYF.

In its sample, this clonotype was seen a few times. This rearrangement joins TRBV4-1 to TRBJ2-1, with 12 bases fitting TRBD2. Trimming removed 4 bases from V and 9 bases from J; junction bases left unmatched: 10. Germline values: CDR1 MGHRA, CDR2 YSYEKL. CDR3 length: 16 amino acids. The CDR3: CASSPVTSGGLGEQFF. The CDR3 nucleotides are TGCGCCAGCAGCCCCGTGACTAGCGGGGGTTTGGGTGAGCAGTTCTTC.

There are a few counts of this clonotype. This chain uses TRBV12-3 or TRBV12-4 with TRBJ2-2, with a weak D call TRBD2 (5 bases). This CDR3 is built from 15 residues. V lost 6 bases to trimming and J lost 7 bases, with 18 bases between them. CDR3 amino acids: CASSPLPGMGGELFF. In nucleotides, the CDR3 is TGTGCCAGCAGCCCCCTCCCGGGGATGGGCGGGGAGCTGTTTTTT.

The genes are TRBV4-1 and TRBJ2-3, with TRBD1 as a possible D gene (5 bases). CDR3 size: 12 residues. CDR1 and CDR2 (germline): MGHRA, YSYEKL. The V and J ends lost 1 base and 10 bases respectively, with 9 bases between them. CDR3 sequence: CASSQGKGAQYF. CDR3 in DNA: TGCGCCAGCAGCCAAGGGAAAGGGGCGCAGTATTTT.

This chain connects TRBV29-1 to TRBJ2-5; perhaps D is TRBD1 or TRBD2 (5 bases each). The CDR3 loop spans 12 amino acids. CDR1 and CDR2 from the germline V gene are SQVTM and ANQGSEA. V gave up 6 bases and J gave up 5 bases, with 13 bases separating them. CDR3 sequence: CSVRGLRETQYF. CDR3 DNA: TGCAGCGTCCGGGGCCTCCGGGAGACCCAGTACTTC.

This clonotype turned up a few times. The chain employs TRBV4-1 and TRBJ2-3, with TRBD2 matching over 7 bases. The CDR3 length is 17 residues. V shed 0 bases, J shed 6 bases, and the junction held 12 bases outside the gene matches. Germline V gene sequence: CDR1 MGHRA, CDR2 YSYEKL. DNA for the CDR3: TGCGCCAGCAGCCAAGACTCGTTTAGCGGGCTGGCTGATACGCAGTATTTT. Translated, it gives CASSQDSFSGLADTQYF.

This clonotype was seen only a few times. V is TRBV4-2 and J is TRBJ2-3; D remains ambiguous. The CDR3 is 14 amino acids. Germline values: CDR1 LGHNA, CDR2 YNFKEQ. V was pared by 2 bases and J by 0 bases, with 6 bases between. CDR3 nucleotide sequence: TGTGCCAGCAGCCAATGGAGTAGCACAGATACGCAGTATTTT. It specifies CASSQWSSTDTQYF.

This clonotype occurred a few times. The chain uses TRBV11-2 and TRBJ2-3; D gene uncertain. V gave up 0 bases and J gave up 10 bases, with 11 bases separating them. Germline values: CDR1 SGHAT, CDR2 FQNNGV. The CDR3 is made up of 13 amino acids. This CDR3 reads CASSLDPEYPQYF. The CDR3 nucleotides are TGTGCCAGCAGCTTAGATCCCGAGTATCCGCAGTATTTT. Looking up the rest from reference TRBV11-2 and TRBJ2-3 gives the full variable domain: EAGVAQSPRYKIIEKRQSVAFWCNPISGHATLYWYQQILGQGPKLLIQFQNNGVVDDSQLPKDRFSAERLKGVDSTLKIQPAKLEDSAVYLCASSLDPEYPQYFGPGTRLTVL.

The J gene is TRBJ2-3, the V gene TRBV11-3; 8 bases match TRBD1. The CDR3 runs 21 residues. V was pared by 4 bases and J by 2 bases, with 23 bases of the junction left unmatched. Germline assignment: CDR1 SGHNT and CDR2 YENEEA. CDR3 region: CASSSGVVHPLGQGTTDTQYF. The CDR3 DNA sequence: TGTGCCAGCAGCTCGGGTGTGGTTCATCCCCTAGGACAGGGCACCACAGATACGCAGTATTTT.

The DNA of the CDR3 is TGTGCCACCCGTGAGACGGGATATGGCTACACCTTC. Its protein is CATRETGYGYTF. This rearrangement joins TRBV6-5 to TRBJ1-2, with unresolved D. The CDR3 is 12 amino acids. The V gene lost 10 bases and the J gene lost 5 bases, with 14 bases spanning the gap. Germline CDR1 reads MNHEY; CDR2 reads SVGAGI.

This clonotype was counted only a few times. The rearrangement joins TRBV7-9 to TRBJ2-1; 7 bases are a match to TRBD2. The ends lost 5 bases at V and 2 bases at J; junction bases unmatched: 12. CDR3 length equals 17 residues. The germline gives CDR1 SEHNR, CDR2 FQNEAQ (reference sequence). CDR3 nucleotides: TGTGCCAGCAGCCCACCTTCGTTACGGGGGGCCTACAATGAGCAGTTCTTC. Amino acid sequence: CASSPPSLRGAYNEQFF.

V usage is TRBV12-3 or TRBV12-4 and J usage is TRBJ1-2; D is unresolved. V shed 2 bases and J shed 5 bases, with 6 bases lying between them. The CDR3 has 12 residues. The CDR3 sequence is CASSLWIYGYTF. The CDR3 DNA is TGTGCCAGCAGTTTATGGATTTATGGCTACACCTTC.

J is TRBJ2-2 and V is TRBV7-9; TRBD1 is a possible D gene (6 bases). CDR1 is SEHNR and CDR2 is FQNEAQ in the germline V gene (reference sequence). V was clipped by 6 bases and J by 6 bases, with 20 bases between them. The CDR3 has 16 residues. The CDR3 region has the DNA TGTGCCAGCAGACCTAACAGGGATGGCAGGGCCGGGGAGCTGTTTTTT. Translating gives CASRPNRDGRAGELFF.

This clonotype showed up just a few times. The V call is TRBV10-2, the J call TRBJ2-3, with a weak D call TRBD2 (6 bases). The V gene lost 8 bases and the J gene lost 4 bases, with 28 bases spanning the gap. The CDR3 has 18 amino acids. Germline V gives CDR1 WSHSY, CDR2 SAAADI. For the CDR3, the DNA is TGCGCCAGCGGGCTTACGGGATTTAACCCCGGGGGTCCAGATACGCAGTATTTT. Translating it yields CASGLTGFNPGGPDTQYF.